The rows below give T cell receptor beta chains drawn from one sample of a study of blood T cell repertoires in COVID-19. The repertoire was sequenced with immunoSEQ multiplex PCR; TCRdb's copy has only in-frame clones and lacks some. The repertoire holds just under 90,000 clones, with 90% to 95% as singletons. The sequencing sample was made of peripheral blood. The receptors originated from a man aged 60 to 75 with acute or convalescent COVID-19. The CDR3 runs from the conserved cysteine through the conserved F or W. D genes are given only for firm matches. Not all rows give a size; the values are once, few, many and, for expanded clones, a class.

J gene	CDR3 length	clone size	V gene	D gene	CDR3 DNA	CDR3 protein
TRBJ2-7	14	.	TRBV27	TRBD1	TGTGCCAGCAGAAAGGGACAGGGGGCCTACGAGCAGTACTTC	CASRKGQGAYEQYF
TRBJ1-2	15	.	TRBV5-6	TRBD1	TGTGCCAGCAGCTCTAGACAGGGGGCAGGATATGGCTACACCTTC	CASSSRQGAGYGYTF
TRBJ2-3	15	.	TRBV6-1	TRBD1	TGTGCCAGCAGTGAAGCGCTCCAGGGGGAATATACGCAGTATTTT	CASSEALQGEYTQYF
TRBJ1-2	12	.	TRBV7-9	.	TGTGCCAGCAGCTTACAGTTCTATGGCTACACCTTC	CASSLQFYGYTF
TRBJ2-3	18	.	TRBV9	TRBD2	TGTGCCAGCAGCGCTGTGCCCCCTAGCGGAGAACTCACAGATACGCAGTATTTT	CASSAVPPSGELTDTQYF
TRBJ1-5	12	.	TRBV19	.	TGTGCCAGTAGTATCCTAAACCAGCCCCAGCATTTT	CASSILNQPQHF
TRBJ1-1	14	.	TRBV9	.	TGTGCCAGCAGCGGACAGGCGATGAACACTGAAGCTTTCTTT	CASSGQAMNTEAFF
TRBJ2-5	14	.	TRBV19	.	TGTGCCAGTAGTCCCCGACCAAGAGGGGAGACCCAGTACTTC	CASSPRPRGETQYF
TRBJ2-7	13	.	TRBV6-5	TRBD2	TGTGCCAGCAGGCCAGCGGGACCCTACGAGCAGTACTTC	CASRPAGPYEQYF
TRBJ2-1	14	.	TRBV7-9	.	TGTGCCAGCAGCCCTAGCGGCAGGGGCAATGAGCAGTTCTTC	CASSPSGRGNEQFF
TRBJ1-1	16	few	TRBV7-2	.	TGTGCCAGCAGCTTATGGGGGCTCCGTACCAACACTGAAGCTTTCTTT	CASSLWGLRTNTEAFF
TRBJ2-3	15	once	TRBV9	.	TGTGCCAGCAGCGTAGGCGGGTGGGAATCAGATACGCAGTATTTT	CASSVGGWESDTQYF
TRBJ2-7	14	.	TRBV19	TRBD2	TGTGCCAGTAGTATCTCTAGCGGCTCCTACGAGCAGTACTTC	CASSISSGSYEQYF
TRBJ1-1	13	.	TRBV19	.	TGTGCCAGTAGTATAAAGCCTAACGTTGAAGCTTTCTTT	CASSIKPNVEAFF
TRBJ2-2	14	.	TRBV7-2	.	TGTGCCAGCACCTCGCAGGGTAACACCGGGGAGCTGTTTTTT	CASTSQGNTGELFF
TRBJ1-6	15	.	TRBV9	.	TGTGCCAGCAGCTTAAACCGGGATCCGAATTCACCCCTCCACTTT	CASSLNRDPNSPLHF
TRBJ2-7	14	.	TRBV3-1/TRBV3-2	.	TGTGCCAGCAGCCAAGTTACCCGGGTCTACGAGCAGTACTTC	CASSQVTRVYEQYF
TRBJ2-3	15	.	TRBV7-9	TRBD2	TGTGCCAGCAGCATCTCTAGCGGGCCCACAGATACGCAGTATTTT	CASSISSGPTDTQYF
TRBJ2-7	15	.	TRBV18	.	TGTGCCAGCTCATCGAACAGACAGGGAGGTTACGAGCAGTACTTC	CASSSNRQGGYEQYF
TRBJ1-1	15	.	TRBV5-4	TRBD1	TGTGCCAGCAGCCAAAGACAGGGGAGGTTCACTGAAGCTTTCTTT	CASSQRQGRFTEAFF
TRBJ2-7	14	.	TRBV7-2	.	TGTGCCAGCAGCTTAGGAGGCACCTCCTACGAGCAGTACTTC	CASSLGGTSYEQYF
TRBJ2-3	13	.	TRBV6-1	.	TGTGCCAGCAGTGATCAAACAGGGTTTACGCAGTATTTT	CASSDQTGFTQYF
TRBJ1-2	15	.	TRBV19	.	TGTGCCAGTAGTATCGGGCAGGGGACTAACTATGGCTACACCTTC	CASSIGQGTNYGYTF
TRBJ2-5	16	.	TRBV21-1	.	TGTGCCAGCAGCCCTCCAGAAGGGGCAGGGCGGGAGACCCAGTACTTC	CASSPPEGAGRETQYF
TRBJ2-7	13	once	TRBV11-2	.	TGTGCCAGCAGCCGCGGCGGCGGCTACGAGCAGTACTTC	CASSRGGGYEQYF
TRBJ2-2	12	.	TRBV3-1/TRBV3-2	.	TGTGCCAGCAGACAGGGCGGCGGGGAGCTGTTTTTT	CASRQGGGELFF
TRBJ2-7	13	.	TRBV7-2	.	TGTGCCAGCAGGTCGACTAGCTCCTACGAGCAGTACTTC	CASRSTSSYEQYF
TRBJ2-2	17	.	TRBV19	TRBD2	TGTGCCAGTAGTATACTAGCGGGAGCCCCGAACACCGGGGAGCTGTTTTTT	CASSILAGAPNTGELFF
TRBJ2-1	16	once	TRBV4-3	TRBD2	TGCGCCAGCAGCCCAGGGACTAGCGGTAATTACAATGAGCAGTTCTTC	CASSPGTSGNYNEQFF
TRBJ2-1	15	.	TRBV15	.	TGTGCCACCAGCAGAGACTCGGGAGACTACAATGAGCAGTTCTTC	CATSRDSGDYNEQFF
TRBJ1-5	14	.	TRBV24-1	.	TGTGCCACCAGTGAAGACGGGAGCAATCAGCCCCAGCATTTT	CATSEDGSNQPQHF
TRBJ1-2	11	few	TRBV30	.	TGTGCCTGGAGTGTACAGGGAGACTACACCTTC	CAWSVQGDYTF
TRBJ2-5	13	.	TRBV9	TRBD2	TGTGCCAGCAGCCTCACTAGCGGAGAGACCCAGTACTTC	CASSLTSGETQYF
TRBJ2-1	14	.	TRBV5-1	TRBD1	TGCGCCAGCAGCCCGTGGACAGGGCGAACCGAGCAGTTCTTC	CASSPWTGRTEQFF
TRBJ2-3	13	.	TRBV28	.	TGTGCCGCCGGAGTTACTAGCACAGATACGCAGTATTTT	CAAGVTSTDTQYF
TRBJ2-3	15	.	TRBV4-2	TRBD2	TGTGCCAGCAGCCAAGGCGAAGCGGGAATAGATACGCAGTATTTT	CASSQGEAGIDTQYF
TRBJ2-7	13	few	TRBV19	TRBD2	TGTGCCAGTAGTATGACCCAGGGAGGGGAGCAGTACTTC	CASSMTQGGEQYF
TRBJ2-5	15	.	TRBV28	TRBD1	TGTGCCAGCAGTTCTCAAGGGACAGCCCAAGAGACCCAGTACTTC	CASSSQGTAQETQYF
TRBJ2-7	15	.	TRBV5-6	TRBD2	TGTGCCAGCAGCTTGCAGGCTAGCGGGGGGGCTGAGCAGTACTTC	CASSLQASGGAEQYF
TRBJ1-2	15	.	TRBV7-2	TRBD1	TGTGCCAGCAGCTCACCGGGACAGGATCACTATGGCTACACCTTC	CASSSPGQDHYGYTF
TRBJ2-4	15	.	TRBV20-1	TRBD2	TGCAGTGCTAGTCGGCCTAGCGGGAGTACCTACATTCAGTACTTC	CSASRPSGSTYIQYF
TRBJ1-2	16	.	TRBV24-1	.	TGTGCCACCAGTGATTCCCGGAGGGGCGGGCGGGATGGCTACACCTTC	CATSDSRRGGRDGYTF
TRBJ2-7	16	.	TRBV10-3	TRBD1	TGTGCCATCACCAGCCCCGGGACAGGGAAGACCTACGAGCAGTACTTC	CAITSPGTGKTYEQYF
TRBJ1-4	14	.	TRBV19	.	TGTGCCAGCGCACCCCAGATCACTAATGAAAAACTGTTTTTT	CASAPQITNEKLFF
TRBJ2-7	16	once	TRBV11-2	TRBD2	TGTGCCAGCAGTTTAGCGGGGACTAGAGGCATGTACGAGCAGTACTTC	CASSLAGTRGMYEQYF
TRBJ2-7	16	.	TRBV19	TRBD2	TGTGCCAGTAGCGGGACTAGCGGGAGGGTAGGCAGCGAGCAGTACTTC	CASSGTSGRVGSEQYF
TRBJ1-2	14	once	TRBV28	.	TGTGCCAGCAGGGTGACAGGCGCCAACTATGGCTACACCTTC	CASRVTGANYGYTF
TRBJ2-3	15	.	TRBV5-4	TRBD2	TGTGCCAGCAGCTTGGAACTAGCGGGGACAGATACGCAGTATTTT	CASSLELAGTDTQYF
TRBJ2-7	15	.	TRBV7-2	TRBD2	TGTGCCAGCAGCTTGGGACTAGCGGAGACCTACGAGCAGTACTTC	CASSLGLAETYEQYF
TRBJ2-7	14	.	TRBV19	TRBD2	TGTGCCAGTAGTATGGGGGGAGGGACCTACGAGCAGTACTTC	CASSMGGGTYEQYF
TRBJ2-7	15	.	TRBV19	.	TGTGCCAGTAGCTTCGACAGTTCCGTCTCCTACGAGCAGTACTTC	CASSFDSSVSYEQYF
TRBJ2-3	14	.	TRBV6-5	.	TGTGCCAGCAGCCAATGGGGACTCCCAGATACGCAGTATTTT	CASSQWGLPDTQYF
TRBJ2-7	15	.	TRBV19	TRBD2	TGTGCCAGTAGTATCGAGGCGGGAGCCGCACGAGAGCAGTACTTC	CASSIEAGAAREQYF